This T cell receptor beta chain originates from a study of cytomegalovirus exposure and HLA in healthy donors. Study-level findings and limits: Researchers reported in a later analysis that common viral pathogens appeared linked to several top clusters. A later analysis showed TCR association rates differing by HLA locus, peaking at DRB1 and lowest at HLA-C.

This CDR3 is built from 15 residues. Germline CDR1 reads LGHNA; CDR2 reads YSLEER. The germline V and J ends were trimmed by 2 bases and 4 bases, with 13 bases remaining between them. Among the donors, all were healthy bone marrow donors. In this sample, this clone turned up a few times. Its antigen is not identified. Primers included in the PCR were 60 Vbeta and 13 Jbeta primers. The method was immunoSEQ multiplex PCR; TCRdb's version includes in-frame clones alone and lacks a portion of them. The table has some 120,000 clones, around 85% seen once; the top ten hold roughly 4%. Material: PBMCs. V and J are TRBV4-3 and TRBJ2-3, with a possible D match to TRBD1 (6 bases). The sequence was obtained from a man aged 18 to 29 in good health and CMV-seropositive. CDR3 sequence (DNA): TGCGCCAGCAGCCAATACAACAGGGCGGCAGATACGCAGTATTTT. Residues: CASSQYNRAADTQYF.